The clone carrying this TCR beta chain was seen ten or more times. The antigen is not known. This sample was included in a study of T cells in Graves' hyperthyroidism and ophthalmopathy. Broader study findings: Researchers found most expanded thyroid clonotypes above 0.001 in blood as well.

Around 10 ml of fresh peripheral blood supplied the PBMCs. The CDR3 loop spans 14 amino acids. Trimming took 1 base from V and 3 from J, leaving 9 bases between them. From germline, CDR1 is SGHVS and CDR2 FQNEAQ. RNA transcripts served as the template for amplifying TCR beta CDR3 regions. The HTBI set primed first-round TCR CDR3 RT-PCR. Via MiXCR, TCRdb re-called the multiplex PCR reads, giving one row per CDR3 protein. The sample records approximately 600,000 distinct CDR3 sequences, approximately 15% being singletons. The sample was blood. This chain connects TRBV7-8 to TRBJ1-1; no definite D call. The sequence was collected from a woman aged 18-29 years with Graves' ophthalmopathy. This CDR3 reads CASSLEGGYTEAFF. The DNA for the CDR3 is TGTGCCAGCAGCTTAGAGGGCGGATACACTGAAGCTTTCTTT.